The rows below give T cell receptor beta chains drawn from one sample of a study of T cell responses to AZD1222 COVID-19 vaccine. The table came from immunoSEQ multiplex PCR; TCRdb's copy has only in-frame clones and leaves some out. This table has 200,000 or so clones, almost 90% appearing once. The sequences come from peripheral blood, collected on day 0 of AZD1222 vaccination. The receptors derive from an adult in good health. The CDR3 runs from the conserved cysteine through the conserved F or W. D genes are given only for firm matches. Where a row states a size, it is once, few, many or the class of an expanded clone; other rows omit it.

j_gene,v_gene,d_gene,abundance,len,CDR3aa,CDR3nt
TRBJ1-2,TRBV6-5,-,once,13,CASTQSGLSGYTF,TGTGCCAGCACCCAGTCCGGGTTGAGTGGCTACACCTTC
TRBJ1-1,TRBV4-2,-,once,15,CASSQESRIYTEAFF,TGTGCCAGCAGCCAAGAAAGTCGGATTTACACTGAAGCTTTCTTT
TRBJ2-7,TRBV7-9,-,-,11,CASSSTWEQYF,TGTGCCAGCAGCTCCACCTGGGAACAGTACTTC
TRBJ2-3,TRBV28,-,-,15,CASTPTGTPTDTQYF,TGTGCCAGCACCCCTACGGGGACACCGACAGATACGCAGTATTTT
TRBJ1-2,TRBV2,-,-,13,CASSWTWERGYTF,TGTGCCAGCAGTTGGACGTGGGAGCGCGGCTACACCTTC
TRBJ2-7,TRBV4-1,TRBD1,-,15,CASSQGDRGFYEQYF,TGCGCCAGCAGCCAGGGAGACAGGGGGTTTTACGAGCAGTACTTC
TRBJ1-1,TRBV7-2,-,few,14,CASWPIQPLTEAFF,TGTGCCAGCTGGCCGATTCAGCCACTCACTGAAGCTTTCTTT
TRBJ2-4,TRBV9,-,-,16,CASSEADREGKNIQYF,TGTGCCAGCAGCGAAGCGGACAGGGAGGGCAAAAACATTCAGTACTTC
TRBJ2-1,TRBV5-1,TRBD1,-,16,CASSPMGRGPYNEQFF,TGCGCCAGCAGCCCCATGGGCAGGGGGCCCTACAATGAGCAGTTCTTC
TRBJ2-3,TRBV11-1,TRBD2,-,15,CASSVNSGSTDTQYF,TGTGCCAGCAGCGTAAATAGCGGGTCCACAGATACGCAGTATTTT
TRBJ2-1,TRBV9,-,few,15,CASSTDLPPDNEQFF,TGTGCCAGCAGCACGGACCTCCCTCCTGACAATGAGCAGTTCTTC
TRBJ1-3,TRBV6-5,-,-,15,CASSLDGASGNTIYF,TGTGCCAGCAGCCTTGACGGAGCCTCTGGAAACACCATATATTTT
TRBJ2-1,TRBV5-5,TRBD1,-,15,CASSWTGFAYNEQFF,TGTGCCAGCAGCTGGACAGGGTTCGCCTACAATGAGCAGTTCTTC
TRBJ2-2,TRBV18,TRBD1,-,16,CASSPEQGAHGGELFF,TGTGCCAGCTCACCTGAACAGGGGGCGCATGGCGGGGAGCTGTTTTTT
TRBJ2-7,TRBV5-1,-,-,13,CASSPGTGTEQYF,TGCGCCAGCAGCCCAGGGACCGGGACCGAGCAGTACTTC
TRBJ1-1,TRBV6-5,TRBD1,-,15,CASRDATGESTEAFF,TGTGCCAGCAGAGACGCGACAGGGGAGAGCACTGAAGCTTTCTTT
TRBJ1-2,TRBV24-1,-,-,14,CATSDLGRNYGYTF,TGTGCCACCAGTGATTTAGGCCGGAACTATGGCTACACCTTC
TRBJ2-2,TRBV9,-,-,18,CASSPDPPNAANTGELFF,TGTGCCAGCAGCCCAGACCCCCCCAACGCCGCGAACACCGGGGAGCTGTTTTTT
TRBJ2-7,TRBV21-1,-,-,13,CASSKGLAYEQYF,TGTGCCAGCAGCAAGGGACTAGCCTACGAGCAGTACTTC
TRBJ2-2,TRBV4-2,TRBD2,-,17,CASSRGTSGGNTGELFF,TGTGCCAGCAGCCGGGGGACTAGCGGGGGGAACACCGGGGAGCTGTTTTTT
TRBJ2-6,TRBV6-5,-,-,16,CASSYSRVSGANVLTF,TGTGCCAGCAGTTACTCGAGGGTATCTGGGGCCAACGTCCTGACTTTC
TRBJ2-1,TRBV2,TRBD2,-,15,CARGTSGGLRGEQFF,TGTGCCAGGGGGACCAGCGGGGGGCTGCGAGGTGAGCAGTTCTTC
TRBJ2-3,TRBV5-1,TRBD2,-,18,CASSLRTSGEPSTDTQYF,TGCGCCAGCAGCTTAAGGACTAGCGGGGAGCCTAGCACAGATACGCAGTATTTT
TRBJ2-2,TRBV19,-,-,19,CASSIRGGRSFANTGELFF,TGTGCCAGTAGTATCCGTGGCGGACGAAGCTTTGCTAACACCGGGGAGCTGTTTTTT
TRBJ1-1,TRBV30,-,once,14,CAWSRPTKTTEAFF,TGTGCCTGGAGTCGCCCTACCAAGACCACTGAAGCTTTCTTT
TRBJ1-1,TRBV2,-,-,14,CASNEDRFSYEAFF,TGTGCCAGCAACGAGGACAGATTTTCCTATGAAGCTTTCTTT
TRBJ1-1,TRBV6-2/TRBV6-3,TRBD1,few,13,CASSVSPGGEAFF,TGTGCCAGCAGCGTATCCCCAGGGGGCGAAGCTTTCTTT
TRBJ1-3,TRBV10-3,-,once,15,CAISESGSAGNTIYF,TGTGCCATCAGTGAGTCCGGGAGCGCTGGAAACACCATATATTTT
TRBJ1-1,TRBV30,-,-,13,CAWIYRGRGEAFF,TGTGCCTGGATATATCGGGGCCGGGGTGAAGCTTTCTTT
TRBJ1-1,TRBV9,-,-,12,CASSPAGTEAFF,TGTGCCAGCAGCCCGGCTGGCACTGAAGCTTTCTTT
TRBJ2-1,TRBV11-3,-,-,13,CASSSSRESEQFF,TGTGCCAGCAGCTCAAGCAGGGAGAGTGAGCAGTTCTTC
TRBJ1-1,TRBV19,-,few,12,CASSIRWTEAFF,TGTGCCAGTAGTATAAGGTGGACTGAAGCTTTCTTT
TRBJ2-7,TRBV5-1,-,-,12,CASAEGRYEQYF,TGCGCCAGCGCGGAGGGGAGGTACGAGCAGTACTTC
TRBJ2-5,TRBV5-1,TRBD1,-,15,CASRTSGTGVETQYF,TGCGCCAGCAGAACCTCTGGGACAGGGGTAGAGACCCAGTACTTC
TRBJ2-3,TRBV18,-,once,15,CASSPLRRHTDTQYF,TGTGCCAGCTCACCACTAAGGCGGCACACAGATACGCAGTATTTT
TRBJ2-1,TRBV20-1,TRBD2,-,14,CSAIDSGGAGEQFF,TGCAGTGCTATTGACAGCGGGGGGGCCGGTGAGCAGTTCTTC
TRBJ1-6,TRBV27,-,-,14,CASSLGGYNSPLHF,TGTGCCAGCAGTCTAGGGGGCTATAATTCACCCCTCCACTTT
TRBJ2-2,TRBV6-5,TRBD1,-,14,CASRTDRVTGELFF,TGTGCCAGCAGAACGGACAGGGTCACCGGGGAGCTGTTTTTT
TRBJ2-6,TRBV5-6,-,-,17,CASSLGGRVSGANVLTF,TGTGCCAGCAGCTTGGGGGGCAGGGTCTCTGGGGCCAACGTCCTGACTTTC
TRBJ2-7,TRBV14,-,few,18,CASSQVEYRDRLPYEQYF,TGTGCCAGCAGCCAAGTAGAATACAGGGACCGACTCCCCTACGAGCAGTACTTC
TRBJ2-7,TRBV10-1,TRBD1,-,13,CASSADRVGEQYF,TGCGCCAGCAGCGCGGACAGGGTGGGAGAGCAGTACTTC
TRBJ2-7,TRBV3-1/TRBV3-2,TRBD2,-,16,CASSRTSGGLAYEQYF,TGTGCCAGCAGCCGGACTAGCGGGGGTCTGGCCTACGAGCAGTACTTC
TRBJ1-6,TRBV9,TRBD1,-,15,CASSLTGDSNSPLHF,TGTGCCAGCAGCTTGACAGGGGATAGTAATTCACCCCTCCACTTT
TRBJ1-1,TRBV10-1,-,-,13,CASSRHQNTEAFF,TGCGCCAGCAGTAGGCACCAGAACACTGAAGCTTTCTTT
TRBJ1-5,TRBV25-1,-,-,14,CASSAGGEYQPQHF,TGTGCCAGCAGTGCGGGAGGCGAGTATCAGCCCCAGCATTTT
TRBJ1-2,TRBV18,-,-,13,CASSPRPADGYTF,TGTGCCAGCTCACCAAGGCCAGCCGATGGCTACACCTTC
TRBJ1-1,TRBV29-1,-,once,14,CSVGTGPVNTEAFF,TGCAGCGTTGGCACAGGGCCAGTGAACACTGAAGCTTTCTTT
TRBJ2-2,TRBV11-1,-,-,15,CASSLFSPGTGELFF,TGTGCCAGCAGCTTATTTAGTCCGGGCACCGGGGAGCTGTTTTTT
TRBJ2-7,TRBV29-1,-,once,15,CSVAEGRTVLSGQYF,TGCAGCGTTGCGGAGGGGAGGACAGTTCTCTCTGGGCAGTACTTC
TRBJ2-7,TRBV10-3,-,-,14,CAISEFKGAYEQYF,TGTGCCATCAGTGAGTTTAAGGGGGCCTACGAGCAGTACTTC
TRBJ2-7,TRBV27,TRBD1,-,15,CASSPPTGSINEQYF,TGTGCCAGCAGTCCCCCGACAGGGTCGATCAACGAGCAGTACTTC
TRBJ2-7,TRBV7-3,TRBD1,-,14,CASSPGQGPYEQYF,TGTGCCAGCAGCCCGGGACAGGGGCCCTACGAGCAGTACTTC
TRBJ1-5,TRBV9,-,-,14,CASSPRPDGKPQHF,TGTGCCAGCAGCCCCCGACCCGACGGCAAGCCCCAGCATTTT